The source of this TCR beta chain is a study of shared clonotypes between healthy human individuals. Details on this clone: The antigen is undetermined.

CD45RO-negative CD8 cells positively selected for CCR7 made up the naive population, which excluded terminally differentiated effector memory CD45RA+ cells. In the authors' methods: Filtering differed since immunoSEQ provided only junctions, with no quality scores. The repertoire was sequenced with immunoSEQ multiplex PCR; TCRdb's copy has only in-frame clones and lacks some. That table gives V, J and clone size, and the DNA gave D and trimming. The profile shows about 800,000 clones, 96% of them singletons. Study-level findings and limits: When naive CD4 clonotypes were compared across a handful of donors, approximately 4.9% were shared. Clonotypes shared by all four donors outscored non-shared clonotypes in generation probability.

Source material: naive CD8+ T cells sorted from blood. The sequence was obtained from a man in his thirties or forties in good health.

The CDR3 here is CASSYSPGEKETQYF. The CDR3 DNA reads TGTGCCAGCAGTTACTCCCCGGGTGAGAAGGAGACCCAGTACTTC. The V and J genes are TRBV6-5 and TRBJ2-5; D gene ambiguous. Germline V gene data show CDR1 as MNHEY and CDR2 as SVGAGI. There are 15 residues in the CDR3. The V gene lost 0 bases and the J gene lost 5 bases, with 13 bases spanning the gap.